This TCR beta chain was obtained from a study of T cells after yellow fever vaccination. Study findings and constraints: Reappearance after the booster was observed for most primary-vaccination clones (roughly 97% CD4, approximately 90% CD8). Overall, a small share of clonotypes was seen in both CD4 and CD8 compartments.

The CDR3 is 16 residues long. With V trimmed by 4 bases and J by 2 bases, 5 bases remained unmatched. The germline gives CDR1 SGHNT, CDR2 YYREEE (reference sequence). Template switching with 5'RACE generated the TCR cDNA and added a universal primer site and UMIs. TCRdb reprocessed the 5' RACE reads via MiXCR and lists one record per CDR3 protein. The repertoire holds around 53,000 distinct CDR3 sequences, with about 6.3% as singletons. This clonotype was counted between two and nine times. This chain joins TRBV5-4 and TRBJ2-3, with 12 bases fitting TRBD2. The sequence derives from a man aged 18-30 years who received the YFV17D yellow fever vaccine. The sample was CD8+ T cells not binding an NS4B(214-222) dextramer, sorted from PBMCs, taken 35 to 50 days after the first yellow fever vaccination. The CDR3 DNA sequence: TGTGCCAGCAGCGCCGGACTAGCGGGGCTCACAGATACGCAGTATTTT. Translating gives CASSAGLAGLTDTQYF.